The source of this T cell receptor beta chain is a study of blood T cell repertoires in COVID-19. Background on the study: The United States, Italy and Spain provided the acute and convalescent COVID-19 samples. The cDNA or gDNA used as material had been derived from T cells, B-cell-depleted T cells, or PBMCs.

Authors' methods: Reference gene primer amplification gave estimated nucleated cell counts. The repertoire was sequenced with immunoSEQ multiplex PCR; TCRdb's copy has only in-frame clones and lacks some. V, J and clone size derive from that table, while D and trimming were established from the DNA sequence. The sample yields under 250,000 clones, roughly 84% seen once. Germline trimming cut 3 bases from V and 4 bases from J; bases unmatched to any gene: 5. Germline-derived CDR1 and CDR2 are SEHNR and FQNEAQ (reference sequence). The CDR3 extends over 17 amino acids. V gene TRBV7-9 combines with J gene TRBJ2-1; 14 bases align to TRBD2. The TCR comes from a middle-aged man who had recovered from COVID-19. The sample comprised peripheral blood. The CDR3, as DNA: TGTGCCAGCAGCTTCGGACTAGCGGGAGGTGGGTACAATGAGCAGTTCTTC. Translating gives CASSFGLAGGGYNEQFF.